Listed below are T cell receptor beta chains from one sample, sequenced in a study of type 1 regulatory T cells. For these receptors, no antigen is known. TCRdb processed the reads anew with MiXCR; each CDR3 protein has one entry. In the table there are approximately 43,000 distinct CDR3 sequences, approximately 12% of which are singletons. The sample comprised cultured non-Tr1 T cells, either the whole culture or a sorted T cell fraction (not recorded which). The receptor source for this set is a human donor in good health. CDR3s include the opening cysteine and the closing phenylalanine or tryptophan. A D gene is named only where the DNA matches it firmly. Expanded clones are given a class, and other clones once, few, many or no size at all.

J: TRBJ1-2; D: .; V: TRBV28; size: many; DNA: TGTGCCAGCCATACCGGGACCTTGGTGCAAGGCTACACCTTC; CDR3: CASHTGTLVQGYTF
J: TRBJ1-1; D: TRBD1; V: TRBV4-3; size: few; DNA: TGCGCCAGCAGCCAAGAGGGGACAGGGGGGACTGAAGCTTTCTTT; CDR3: CASSQEGTGGTEAFF
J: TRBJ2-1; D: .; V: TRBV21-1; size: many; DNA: TGTGCCAGCAGGAGGTCCGGACGGAACCCATCCTACAATGAGCAGTTCTTC; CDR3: CASRRSGRNPSYNEQFF
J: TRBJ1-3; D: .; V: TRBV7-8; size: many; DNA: TGTGCCAGCAGCTTTGAGGGTTCTGGAAACACCATATATTTT; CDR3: CASSFEGSGNTIYF
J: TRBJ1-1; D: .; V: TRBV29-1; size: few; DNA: TGCAGCGTTGCAAGAGCGGACACTGAAGCTTTCTTT; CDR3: CSVARADTEAFF
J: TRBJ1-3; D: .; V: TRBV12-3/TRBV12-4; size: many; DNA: TGTGCCAGCAGAGGACCCCTTGCTGGAAACACCATATATTTT; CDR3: CASRGPLAGNTIYF
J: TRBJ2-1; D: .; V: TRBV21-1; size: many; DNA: TGTGCCAGCAGCAAAGCGGGCGTGGGGGACTACCTATGGAATGAGCAGTTCTTC; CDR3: CASSKAGVGDYLWNEQFF
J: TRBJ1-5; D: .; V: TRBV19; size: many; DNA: TGTGCCAGTAGTATAGTTGGGGGGCGTCAGCCCCAGCATTTT; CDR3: CASSIVGGRQPQHF
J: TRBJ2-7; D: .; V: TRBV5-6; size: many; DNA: TGTGCCAGCAGTCAGACGGTAGCGAGTGAAGGCGAGCAGTACTTC; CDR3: CASSQTVASEGEQYF
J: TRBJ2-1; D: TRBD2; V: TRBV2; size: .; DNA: TGTGCCAGCAGTGTTGGTAGCGGGAGAAGAGGAACCTACAATGAGCAGTTCTTC; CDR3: CASSVGSGRRGTYNEQFF
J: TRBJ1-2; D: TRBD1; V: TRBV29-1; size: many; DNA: TGCAGCGCGGGACAGGGGAACTATGGCTACACCTTC; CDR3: CSAGQGNYGYTF
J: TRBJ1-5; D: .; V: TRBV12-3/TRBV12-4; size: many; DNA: TGTGCCAGCAGTTTAGGAGGGCAAAATCAGCCCCAGCATTTT; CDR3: CASSLGGQNQPQHF
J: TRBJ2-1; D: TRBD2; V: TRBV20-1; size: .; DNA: TGCAGTGCTCGTAGCGGGAGAGGTGAGCAGTTCTTC; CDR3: CSARSGRGEQFF
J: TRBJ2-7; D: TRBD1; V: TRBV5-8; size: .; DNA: TGTGCCAGCAGCTCCCGGACAGGGTCAATCCGGCAGTACTTC; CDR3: CASSSRTGSIRQYF
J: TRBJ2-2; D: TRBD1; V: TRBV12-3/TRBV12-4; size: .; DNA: TGTGCCAGCAGTCCAGGGACAGGGCACACCGGGGAGCTGTTTTTT; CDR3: CASSPGTGHTGELFF
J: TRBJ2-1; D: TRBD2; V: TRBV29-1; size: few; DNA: TGCAGCGTCCCGACAGGACTAGCGGACTACAATGAGCAGTTCTTC; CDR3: CSVPTGLADYNEQFF
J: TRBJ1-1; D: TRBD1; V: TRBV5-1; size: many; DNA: TGCGCCAGCACGGGACAGGAGGGCACTGAAGCTTTCTTT; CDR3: CASTGQEGTEAFF
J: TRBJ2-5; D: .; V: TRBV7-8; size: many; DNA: TGTGCCAGCAGCTTAGGGGGCAGGCAAGAGACCCAGTACTTC; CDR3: CASSLGGRQETQYF
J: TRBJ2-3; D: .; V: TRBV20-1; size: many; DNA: TGCAGTGCGGCGGGGTATGGGACAGATACGCAGTATTTT; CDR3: CSAAGYGTDTQYF
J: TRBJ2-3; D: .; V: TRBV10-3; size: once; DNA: TGTGCCATCAGTGGCGGGAACTCTGATACGCAGTATTTT; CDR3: CAISGGNSDTQYF
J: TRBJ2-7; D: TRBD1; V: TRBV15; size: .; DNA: TGTGCCACCAGCAGAGAACACGGAGTACAGGGGGCTAGAAACGAGCAGTACTTC; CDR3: CATSREHGVQGARNEQYF
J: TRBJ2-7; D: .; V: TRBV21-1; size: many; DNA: TGTGCCAGCGTGGGTATGGACAGGACTAGCGGGAGGGTCTACGAGCAGTACTTC; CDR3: CASVGMDRTSGRVYEQYF
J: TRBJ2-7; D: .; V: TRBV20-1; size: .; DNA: TGCAGTGCTAGTAACCCCGGGACTGAGACCTACGAGCAGTACTTC; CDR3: CSASNPGTETYEQYF
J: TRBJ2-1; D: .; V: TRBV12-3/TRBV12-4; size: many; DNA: TGTGCCATACAAGGGTTCTACAATGAGCAGTTCTTC; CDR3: CAIQGFYNEQFF
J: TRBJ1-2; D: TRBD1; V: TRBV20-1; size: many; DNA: TGCAGTGCTAGACGGAACAGGGGTAATGGCTACACCTTC; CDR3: CSARRNRGNGYTF
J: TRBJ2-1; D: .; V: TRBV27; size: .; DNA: TGTGCCAGCAGTGGACACATACTCAGCTCCTACAATGAGCAGTTCTTC; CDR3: CASSGHILSSYNEQFF
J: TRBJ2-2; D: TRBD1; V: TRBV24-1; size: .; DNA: TGTGCCACCAGTGGTTGGGGACAGGGGAGGACCGGGGAGCTGTTTTTT; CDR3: CATSGWGQGRTGELFF
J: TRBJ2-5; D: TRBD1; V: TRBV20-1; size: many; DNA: TGCAGTGCTGTCCAGACAGGGGGCAAGGAGACCCAGTACTTC; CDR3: CSAVQTGGKETQYF
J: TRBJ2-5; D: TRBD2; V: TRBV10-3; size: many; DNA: TGTGCCATCAGTGAGTCCCTAGCGGGAATCCAAGAGACCCAGTACTTC; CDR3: CAISESLAGIQETQYF
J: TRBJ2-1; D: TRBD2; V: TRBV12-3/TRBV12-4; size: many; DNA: TGTGCCAGCAGCCCTGGGACTAGCGGAGCCTACAATGAGCAGTTCTTC; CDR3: CASSPGTSGAYNEQFF
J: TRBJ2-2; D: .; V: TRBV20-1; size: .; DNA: TGCAGTGCCCCCGGACAGCTGGCCGGGGAGCTGTTTTTT; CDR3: CSAPGQLAGELFF
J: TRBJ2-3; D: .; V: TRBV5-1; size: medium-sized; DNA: TGCGCCAGCAGCTTTAGTGGGAGCGCGTTCACAGATACGCAGTATTTT; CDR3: CASSFSGSAFTDTQYF
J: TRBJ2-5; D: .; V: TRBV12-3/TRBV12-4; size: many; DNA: TGTGCCAGCAGTTTAGGGGGGAACCAAGAGACCCAGTACTTC; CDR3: CASSLGGNQETQYF
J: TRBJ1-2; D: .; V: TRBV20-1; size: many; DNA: TGCAGTGCTAGAGATCTGTCATCTGGTACCTATGGCTACACCTTC; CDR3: CSARDLSSGTYGYTF